These 24 T cell receptor beta chains came from one sample sequenced in a study of blood T cell repertoires in COVID-19. The table came from immunoSEQ multiplex PCR; TCRdb's copy has only in-frame clones and leaves some out. Of approximately 50,000 clones listed, under 90% are singletons. The sample consisted of peripheral blood. These TCRs come from a man at least 80 years old with COVID-19, enrolled during active disease.

The V and J genes are TRBV7-2 and TRBJ2-2; 8 positions match TRBD2. V was pared by 1 base and J by 3 bases, with 4 bases of the junction left unmatched. CDR3 size: 16 residues. CDR1 is SGHTA, CDR2 FQGNSA, per germline. The DNA of the CDR3 is TGTGCCAGCAGCTTAGTGGCTAGCGGGTACACCGGGGAGCTGTTTTTT. This encodes CASSLVASGYTGELFF.

The CDR3 here is CASSLSAANYGYTF. The CDR3 DNA reads as TGTGCCAGCAGTTTAAGTGCAGCGAACTATGGCTACACCTTC. The chain combines TRBV28 with TRBJ1-2; D uncertain. Germline V CDR1 and CDR2: MDHEN, SYDVKM. This CDR3 region has 14 residues. V was pared by 2 bases and J by 2 bases, with 9 bases between.

The chain employs TRBV4-3 and TRBJ1-4; D is unclear. The V end lost 1 base, the J end lost 5 bases, and 5 bases lay between the germline ends. The CDR3 consists of 13 residues. Germline V gene sequence: CDR1 LGHNA, CDR2 YSLEER. The CDR3 DNA follows: TGCGCCAGCAGCCAAGCGTCCAATGAAAAACTGTTTTTT. Protein: CASSQASNEKLFF.

The chain employs TRBV5-1 and TRBJ2-7; 8 bases match TRBD2. V gave up 2 bases and J gave up 2 bases; unmatched junction bases: 6. CDR1 and CDR2 from the germline V gene are SGHRS and YFSETQ. The CDR3 runs to 15 residues. The CDR3 reads CASSFKRGFPYEQYF. For the CDR3, the DNA is TGCGCCAGCAGCTTCAAGCGGGGGTTCCCCTACGAGCAGTACTTC.

J is TRBJ2-3 and V is TRBV29-1; D is possibly TRBD1 (5 bases). The CDR3 is made up of 11 amino acids. CDR1 is SQVTM, CDR2 ANQGSEA, per germline. V lost 8 bases and J 5 bases, leaving 11 bases between the germline ends. CDR3 in DNA: TGCAGCCTTAGACAGTTAGATACGCAGTATTTT. This gives the protein CSLRQLDTQYF.

The chain uses TRBV27 and TRBJ1-2, with TRBD1 matching 9 bases. Germline CDR1 is MNHEY and CDR2 is SMNVEV (reference sequence). The CDR3 totals 18 residues. Losses at the gene ends were 6 bases for V and 7 bases for J; bases not matched to a gene: 21. CDR3 bases: TGTGCCAGCAGCCACCAACCCCGAGACAGGGGGGTTCCGAGTGGCTACACCTTC. Translating gives CASSHQPRDRGVPSGYTF.

The gene calls are TRBV21-1 and TRBJ1-5; TRBD1, the table's D call, lacks a check against the DNA. TRBV21-1 is a pseudogene segment. The CDR3 has 11 residues. Here the CDR3 DNA reads TGTGGACAGCCCTTTAATCAGCCCCAGCATTTT. This gives the protein CGQPFNQPQHF.

CDR3 sequence: CASTTLGGAGNQPQHF. The CDR3 nucleotides are TGTGCCAGTACCACACTAGGAGGGGCAGGCAATCAGCCCCAGCATTTT. The rearrangement joins TRBV19 to TRBJ1-5; possible D gene TRBD1, 5 bases. Germline V CDR1 and CDR2: LNHDA, SQIVND (reference sequence). V was clipped by 7 bases and J by 2 bases, with 18 bases between them. CDR3 length: 16 amino acids.

The sample holds one count of this clone. The CDR3 sequence is CASSEDRVRETQYF. The CDR3 nucleotides read TGTGCCAGCAGTGAAGACAGGGTTAGGGAGACCCAGTACTTC. The genes are TRBV6-1 and TRBJ2-5; tentative D call: TRBD1 (6 bases). The CDR3 totals 14 residues. CDR1 MNHNS and CDR2 SASEGT come from the germline V gene. Trimming shortened V by 1 base and J by 5 bases, and 11 bases separated the two germline ends.

The genes are TRBV9 and TRBJ1-1; D unresolved. Germline values: CDR1 SGDLS, CDR2 YYNGEE. The CDR3 totals 13 residues. With 2 bases removed from V and 3 bases from J, the gap between germline ends came to 8 bases. As DNA, the CDR3 is TGTGCCAGCAGCGTCGACACGGACACTGAAGCTTTCTTT. This translates into CASSVDTDTEAFF.

V gene TRBV7-2 combines with J gene TRBJ1-5, with 8 bases matching TRBD1. The CDR3 is 15 amino acids. In germline, CDR1 is SGHTA, CDR2 FQGNSA. Trimming at V came to 1 base and at J to 7 bases, leaving 6 bases not matched to a gene. This CDR3 reads CASSLESGGGQPQHF. In DNA, the CDR3 is TGTGCCAGCAGCTTAGAGTCAGGGGGCGGACAGCCCCAGCATTTT.

This sequence joins TRBV11-3 and TRBJ2-1, with 10 bases fitting TRBD2. Germline CDR1 and CDR2: SGHNT and YENEEA. This CDR3 is 18 amino acids long. Trimming at V came to 1 base and at J to 6 bases, leaving 12 bases not matched to a gene. The CDR3 DNA reads TGTGCCAGCAGCTTAGGCCTAGCGGGAGAGTTAAGGGGCAATGAGCAGTTCTTC. Residues: CASSLGLAGELRGNEQFF.

V gene TRBV24-1 combines with J gene TRBJ2-5, with TRBD2 matching 12 bases. The CDR3 is made up of 17 amino acids. The V segment lost 7 bases and the J segment 5 bases; nucleotides outside the gene matches: 13. Germline V gene data show CDR1 as KGHDR and CDR2 as SFDVKD. Written as DNA, the CDR3 is TGTGCCACCAGCTTCGGGACTAGCGGGCCGAAGAGGGAGACCCAGTACTTC. This gives the protein CATSFGTSGPKRETQYF.

V and J are TRBV5-1 and TRBJ2-5; maybe TRBD2 (5 bases). Trimming removed 0 bases from V and 5 bases from J, with 14 bases in between. Germline V gene lookup returns CDR1 SGHRS and CDR2 YFSETQ. This CDR3 contains 15 residues. CDR3: CASSLGPLGGETQYF. The DNA for the CDR3 is TGCGCCAGCAGCTTGGGGCCCCTTGGCGGGGAGACCCAGTACTTC.

The V gene is TRBV7-2, the J gene TRBJ2-2; TRBD1 is a possible D gene (5 bases). The V end was cut by 6 bases, the J end by 6 bases, with 14 bases between. The CDR3 contains 14 residues. Germline CDR1 reads SGHTA; CDR2 reads FQGNSA. Here the CDR3 DNA reads TGTGCCAGCAGTCACGACAGTCGGTCCGGGGAGCTGTTTTTT. It encodes CASSHDSRSGELFF. Full variable domain (outside the CDR3, taken from reference TRBV7-2 and TRBJ2-2): GAGVSQSPSNKVTEKGKDVELRCDPISGHTALYWYRQSLGQGLEFLIYFQGNSAPDKSGLPSDRFSAERTGGSVSTLTIQRTQQEDSAVYLCASSHDSRSGELFFGEGSRLTVL.

The CDR3 protein is CASSPTGIVTEAFF. The CDR3 DNA reads as TGTGCCAGCAGCCCGACAGGGATCGTCACTGAAGCTTTCTTT. The gene calls are TRBV11-2 and TRBJ1-1, with 7 bases identical to TRBD1. CDR1 is SGHAT, CDR2 FQNNGV, per germline. The J segment lost 4 bases and the V segment lost 5 bases, leaving 7 bases of the junction unmatched. The length of the CDR3 is 14 residues.

This chain joins TRBV14 and TRBJ1-2; 8 bases fit TRBD1. This CDR3 region has 14 residues. The V gene end was trimmed by 3 bases and the J gene end by 8 bases; junction bases not matched to a gene: 8. Per germline, CDR1 SGHDN and CDR2 FVKESK. CDR3 DNA: TGTGCCAGCAGCCACTTGGACAGGGATGAGGGCTACACCTTC. This encodes CASSHLDRDEGYTF.

The CDR3, as DNA: TGTGCCAGCAGCTCCTCTCCGGGACAGGGTGTGGAGACCCAGTACTTC. Protein sequence: CASSSSPGQGVETQYF. This rearrangement joins TRBV7-7 to TRBJ2-5, with 9 bases matching TRBD1. With V trimmed by 4 bases and J by 5 bases, 11 bases remained unmatched. Looked up from germline, CDR1 is SSHAT and CDR2 is FNYEAQ (reference sequence). CDR3 length: 16 residues.

The V and J genes are TRBV27 and TRBJ1-2; D uncertain. The CDR3 has 18 residues. In germline, CDR1 is MNHEY, CDR2 SMNVEV (reference sequence). V was shortened by 2 bases and J by 5 bases, with 24 bases between the two germline ends. The CDR3 sequence: CASSLRGLTINWDYGYTF. CDR3 bases: TGTGCCAGCAGTTTAAGAGGGCTTACTATTAACTGGGATTATGGCTACACCTTC.

The genes are TRBV30 and TRBJ1-1; D gene unclear. Trimming took off 8 bases at V and 4 bases at J, with 11 bases between the two ends. Looked up from germline, CDR1 is GTSNPN and CDR2 is SVGIG (reference sequence). CDR3 length: 11 residues. In DNA form, the CDR3 reads TGTGCCGTGACTTCGGGCACTGAAGCTTTCTTT. Encoded protein: CAVTSGTEAFF.

The rearrangement uses TRBV5-5 and TRBJ2-7; TRBD2 agrees at 9 bases. The germline gives CDR1 SGHKS, CDR2 YYEKEE (reference sequence). The CDR3 has 16 residues. The V segment lost 0 bases and the J segment 1 base; nucleotides outside the gene matches: 5. DNA for the CDR3: TGTGCCAGCAGCTTGGGAGGGACTAGCATTTCCTACGAGCAGTACGTC. Its translation: CASSLGGTSISYEQYV.

This clone was detected only a few times. The J gene is TRBJ2-4, the V gene TRBV23-1; 9 bases align to TRBD2. TRBV23-1 carries the ORF label, with uncertain function. This CDR3 is built from 10 residues. V was clipped by 11 bases and J by 9 bases; unmatched bases: 2. The CDR3 DNA reads TGCGCCGGCGGGGGGGGCATTCAGTACTTC. This sequence encodes CAGGGGIQYF.

This chain connects TRBV6-5 to TRBJ2-3, with 8 nucleotides matching TRBD2. J was trimmed by 7 bases and V by 7 bases; bases with no gene match: 13. This CDR3 comprises 15 residues. Germline values: CDR1 MNHEY, CDR2 SVGAGI. CDR3 residues: CASTFSGALGNTQYF. The CDR3 region has the DNA TGTGCCAGCACCTTTAGCGGGGCCCTGGGTAATACGCAGTATTTT.

The chain carries TRBV27 and TRBJ1-1; the match to TRBD1 covers 10 bases. Germline trimming cut 3 bases from V and 0 bases from J; bases unmatched to any gene: 1. The CDR3 sequence is 15 residues long. Germline loops: CDR1 MNHEY, CDR2 SMNVEV (reference sequence). CDR3 coding DNA: TGTGCCAGCAGTTTGGGGACAGGGGTGAACACTGAAGCTTTCTTT. Its translation is CASSLGTGVNTEAFF.